This T cell receptor (beta chain) was captured in a study of technical replicates of blood from a few donors. The CDR3 length is 15 residues. Trimming removed 0 bases from V and 2 bases from J, with 10 bases in between. Germline loops: CDR1 SGDLS, CDR2 YYNGEE. Assay: immunoSEQ multiplex PCR; the TCRdb copy retains only in-frame clones and omits some. The table lists roughly 80,000 clones, approximately 94% of them singletons. The clonotype originates from a human donor in good health. The chain employs TRBV9 and TRBJ2-3, with a possible D match to TRBD1 (5 bases). Sequenced material: T cells isolated from PBMCs. In nucleotides, the CDR3 is TGTGCCAGCAGCGTAGGGGGCAGGGCCACAGATACGCAGTATTTT. Protein: CASSVGGRATDTQYF.